This TCR beta chain was retrieved from a study of blood T cell repertoires in COVID-19. The overall study: Donors in the United States, Italy and Spain gave samples during acute or convalescent COVID-19. PBMCs, B-cell-depleted T cells, or T cells provided the cDNA or gDNA that made up the material.

V was trimmed by 3 bases and J by 8 bases, leaving 19 bases between them. Germline CDR1 is LGHNA and CDR2 is YNFKEQ. This CDR3 is 15 amino acids long. Original methodology: From reference gene primer amplification, estimates of nucleated cell counts were derived. Measured with immunoSEQ multiplex PCR; TCRdb has only the in-frame clones, and not every one. The V and J calls and clone size are taken from that table; D and trimming were inferred from the DNA. Of around 150,000 clones detected, about 87% appear once; the ten largest clones hold more than 4%. The source of this sequence is a woman between 40 and 50 years old with acute or convalescent COVID-19. The rearrangement uses TRBV4-2 and TRBJ1-2; D may be TRBD1 (6 bases). Sequences were obtained from peripheral blood. The CDR3 region is CASSQGEGDRSGYTF. DNA for the CDR3: TGTGCCAGCAGCCAGGGGGAGGGGGATCGGAGCGGCTACACCTTC.